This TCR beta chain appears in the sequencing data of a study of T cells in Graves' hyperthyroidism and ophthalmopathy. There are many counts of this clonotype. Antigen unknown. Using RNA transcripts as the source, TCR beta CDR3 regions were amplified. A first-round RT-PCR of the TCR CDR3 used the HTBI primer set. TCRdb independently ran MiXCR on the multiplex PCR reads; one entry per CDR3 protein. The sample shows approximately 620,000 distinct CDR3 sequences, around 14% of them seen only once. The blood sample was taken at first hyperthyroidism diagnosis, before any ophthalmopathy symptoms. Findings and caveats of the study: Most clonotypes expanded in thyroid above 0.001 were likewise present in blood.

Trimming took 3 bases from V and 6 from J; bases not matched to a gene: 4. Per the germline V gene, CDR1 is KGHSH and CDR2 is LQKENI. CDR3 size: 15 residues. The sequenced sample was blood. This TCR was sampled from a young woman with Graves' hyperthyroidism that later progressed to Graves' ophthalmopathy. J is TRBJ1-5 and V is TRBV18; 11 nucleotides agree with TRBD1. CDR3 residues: CASSPGTGGGQPQHF. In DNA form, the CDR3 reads TGTGCCAGCTCACCGGGGACAGGGGGGGGTCAGCCCCAGCATTTT.